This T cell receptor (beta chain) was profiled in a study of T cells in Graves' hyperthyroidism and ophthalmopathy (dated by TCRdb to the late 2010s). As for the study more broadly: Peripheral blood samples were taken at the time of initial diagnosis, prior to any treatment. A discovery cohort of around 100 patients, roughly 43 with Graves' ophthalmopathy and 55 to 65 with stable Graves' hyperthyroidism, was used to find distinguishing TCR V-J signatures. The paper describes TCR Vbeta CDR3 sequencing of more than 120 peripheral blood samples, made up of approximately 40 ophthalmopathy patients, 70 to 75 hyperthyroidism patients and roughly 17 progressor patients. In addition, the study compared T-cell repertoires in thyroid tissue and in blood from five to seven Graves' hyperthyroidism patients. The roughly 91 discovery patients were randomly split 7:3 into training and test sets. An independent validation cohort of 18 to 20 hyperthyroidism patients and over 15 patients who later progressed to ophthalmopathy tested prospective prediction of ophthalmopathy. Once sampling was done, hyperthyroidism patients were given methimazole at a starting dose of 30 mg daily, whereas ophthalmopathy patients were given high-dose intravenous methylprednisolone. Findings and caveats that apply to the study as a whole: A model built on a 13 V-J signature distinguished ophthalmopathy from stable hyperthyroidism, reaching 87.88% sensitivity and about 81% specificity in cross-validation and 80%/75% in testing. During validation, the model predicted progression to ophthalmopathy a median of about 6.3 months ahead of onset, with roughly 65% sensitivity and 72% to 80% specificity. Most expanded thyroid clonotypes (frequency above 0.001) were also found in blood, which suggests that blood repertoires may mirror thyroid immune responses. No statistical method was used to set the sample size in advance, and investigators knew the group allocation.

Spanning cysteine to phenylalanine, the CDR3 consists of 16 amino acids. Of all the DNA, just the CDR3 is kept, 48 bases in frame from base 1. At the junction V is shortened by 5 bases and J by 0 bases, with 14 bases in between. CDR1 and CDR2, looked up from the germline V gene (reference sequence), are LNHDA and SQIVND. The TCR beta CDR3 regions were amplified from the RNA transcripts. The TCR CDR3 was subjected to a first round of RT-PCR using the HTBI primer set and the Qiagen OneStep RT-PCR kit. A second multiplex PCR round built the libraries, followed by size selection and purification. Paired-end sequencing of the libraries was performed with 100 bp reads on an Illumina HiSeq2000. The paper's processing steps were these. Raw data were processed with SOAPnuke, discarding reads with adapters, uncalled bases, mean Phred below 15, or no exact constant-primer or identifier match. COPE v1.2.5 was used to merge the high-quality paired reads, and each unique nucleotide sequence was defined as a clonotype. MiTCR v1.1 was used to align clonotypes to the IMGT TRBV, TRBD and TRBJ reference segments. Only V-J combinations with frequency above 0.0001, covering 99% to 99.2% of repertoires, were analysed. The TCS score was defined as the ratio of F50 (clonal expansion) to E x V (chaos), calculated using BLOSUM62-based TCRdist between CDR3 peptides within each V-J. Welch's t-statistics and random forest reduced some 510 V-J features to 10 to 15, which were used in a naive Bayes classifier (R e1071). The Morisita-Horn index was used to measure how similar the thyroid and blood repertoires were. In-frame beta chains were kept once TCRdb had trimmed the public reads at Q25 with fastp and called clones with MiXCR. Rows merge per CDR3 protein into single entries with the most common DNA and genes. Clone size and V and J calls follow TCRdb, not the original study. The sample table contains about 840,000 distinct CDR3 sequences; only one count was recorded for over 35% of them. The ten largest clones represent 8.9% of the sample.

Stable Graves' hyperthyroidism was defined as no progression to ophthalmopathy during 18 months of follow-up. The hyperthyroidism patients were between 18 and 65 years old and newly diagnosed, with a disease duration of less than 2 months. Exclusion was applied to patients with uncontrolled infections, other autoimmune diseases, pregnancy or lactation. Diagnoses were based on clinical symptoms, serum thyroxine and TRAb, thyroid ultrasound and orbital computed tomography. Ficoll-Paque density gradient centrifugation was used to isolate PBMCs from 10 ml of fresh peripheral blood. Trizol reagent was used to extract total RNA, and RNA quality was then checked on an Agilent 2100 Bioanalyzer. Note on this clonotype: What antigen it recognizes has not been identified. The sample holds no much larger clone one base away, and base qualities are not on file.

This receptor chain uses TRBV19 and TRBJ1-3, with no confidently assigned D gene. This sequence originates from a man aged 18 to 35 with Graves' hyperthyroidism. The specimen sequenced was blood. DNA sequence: TGTGCCAGTAGTCCCGGGGATTTTAACTCTGGAAACACCATATATTTT. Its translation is CASSPGDFNSGNTIYF. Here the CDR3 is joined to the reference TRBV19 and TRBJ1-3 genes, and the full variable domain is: DGGITQSPKYLFRKEGQNVTLSCEQNLNHDAMYWYRQDPGQGLRLIYYSQIVNDFQKGDIAEGYSVSREKKESFPLTVTSAQKNPTAFYLCASSPGDFNSGNTIYFGEGSWLTVV.